This TCR beta chain comes out of a study of T cells after yellow fever vaccination (dated by TCRdb to 2018 to 2020). Regarding the study in general: The SMART-Seq v4 Ultra Low Input RNA kit was used to prepare libraries from fractions with low cell numbers. Bulk TCR alpha and beta repertoires were sequenced longitudinally to track T-cell clones before and after primary and booster YFV17D yellow fever vaccination. Two healthy male donors made up the cohort, one aged 18 to 29 years and the other aged 30 to 40 years. Bulk PBMC replicates and cell subsets were isolated from blood drawn at multiple timepoints before and after both primary and secondary immunization.

Taken with the paper, the label for treatment or condition translates to: live attenuated yellow fever vaccine strain. A standard Ficoll-Paque protocol was used to isolate PBMCs from peripheral blood. Dynabeads CD4 and CD8 positive selection kits were used to isolate the CD4 and CD8 T-cell fractions. TriZol was used to extract RNA from bulk PBMCs, from CD4 and CD8 fractions, and from dextramer-positive and dextramer-negative fractions. The table lists this clonotype with a few counts. It has no known antigen specificity. Per-base quality was not reported, and no clone a single base away is much larger than it. General conclusions and limits of the study: A small share of clonotypes occurred in both CD4 and CD8 compartments, likely arising from convergent recombination. Computational filtering was needed because FACS-sorted repertoires could contain abundant contaminating clonotypes from the bulk population. Compared with the primary T-cell response, the secondary T-cell response was weaker but faster, peaking on day 5 rather than day 15. Because the study included only a couple of donors, the extent to which the findings can be generalized is limited. After the booster, most of the clones that had expanded following primary vaccination were detected again (about 95% of CD4 and around nine tenths of CD8), which suggests that memory was broadly maintained.

TCRdb records Illumina NovaSeq 6000 as the sequencer. TCR cDNA was synthesized by 5'RACE template switching, which introduced a universal primer site and unique molecular identifiers. Priming of cDNA synthesis was performed from both the TCR alpha and TCR beta constant segments. Library amplification used two PCR steps, and the second PCR step added sample barcodes and sequencing adapters. Libraries were sequenced on Illumina HiSeq 2500 (2x100 bp) or NovaSeq (2x150 bp). The original methods were these. Demultiplexing of reads and collapsing into UMI consensus sequences were performed with MIGEC, and V(D)J alignment was carried out with MiXCR. Clonotypes responding to the vaccine were identified with edgeR on replicate PBMC samples, with the criteria of FDR below 0.01 and a log2 fold change above 5 up to day 15. Each bulk clonotype received a CD4 or CD8 identity based on whether the sequenced CD4 or CD8 repertoire contained that clonotype at higher abundance. The raw public reads went through TCRdb reprocessing: fastp at Q25, MiXCR clone calling, in-frame beta chains kept. CDR3 protein sequences are deduplicated, and each keeps its most common genes and DNA. The V and J calls and clone size come from TCRdb's table, not from the authors' own analysis. The sample table records 250,000 to 300,000 distinct CDR3 sequences; less than 9.5% of these occur just once. In total, the top ten clones hold about 3.5% of the sample.

CDR1 and CDR2 are drawn from the germline V gene (reference sequence): SEHNR, FQNEAQ. From cysteine to phenylalanine, the CDR3 is 12 amino acids long. The retained sequence is limited to the CDR3, 36 bases, with the frame set at the first base. V is reduced by 5 bases and J by 10 bases, leaving a spacing of 12 bases between them. The clonotype was recovered from a man between 18 and 35 years old who received the YFV17D yellow fever vaccine. Sample: CD4+ T cells sorted from PBMCs, taken 5 days after the yellow fever booster vaccination. This receptor chain uses TRBV7-9 and TRBJ2-1; the D gene identity is not certain. The CDR3: CASSPVPAEQFF. Read as DNA, the sequence is TGTGCCAGCAGCCCAGTCCCGGCGGAGCAGTTCTTC.